These 16 T cell receptor beta chains were all obtained from the same sample, sequenced in a study of T cells after posttransplantation cyclophosphamide. The assay was immunoSEQ multiplex PCR, and TCRdb's table has in-frame clones only and misses some. The data show approximately 19,000 clones, over 75% seen once. Controls had myeloablative marrow grafts with methotrexate and calcineurin inhibitor, sampled at 1 year. This specimen consisted of PBMCs, obtained roughly 350 days after allogeneic stem cell transplant with calcineurin inhibitor and methotrexate. Receptors were obtained from a female patient between 30 and 40 years old who received an allogeneic stem cell transplant from an unrelated donor, was CMV-positive, and had acute and chronic GVHD. The graft donor may account for some of the T cells.

This chain links TRBV7-2 with TRBJ1-5; D is undetermined. Trimming removed 5 bases at V and 9 bases at J, with 14 bases between. The CDR3 consists of 13 residues. Germline V CDR1 and CDR2: SGHTA, FQGNSA. Here the CDR3 DNA reads TGTGCCAGCAGCCCCTATGGTGAGTGGCCCCAGCATTTT. Its protein is CASSPYGEWPQHF. Variable domain in full (rest from reference TRBV7-2 and TRBJ1-5): GAGVSQSPSNKVTEKGKDVELRCDPISGHTALYWYRQSLGQGLEFLIYFQGNSAPDKSGLPSDRFSAERTGGSVSTLTIQRTQQEDSAVYLCASSPYGEWPQHFGDGTRLSIL.

The V and J genes are TRBV5-4 and TRBJ2-5, with D maybe TRBD2 (5 bases). This CDR3 comprises 15 residues. The V end was cut by 3 bases, the J end by 1 base, with 13 bases between. CDR1 is SGHNT, CDR2 YYREEE, per germline (reference sequence). CDR3 bases: TGTGCCAGCAGCTCGAGGGAAGGGCCCCAAGAGACCCAGTACTTC. It translates to CASSSREGPQETQYF. Drawing the rest from reference TRBV5-4 and TRBJ2-5, the complete variable domain is ETGVTQSPTHLIKTRGQQVTLRCSSQSGHNTVSWYQQALGQGPQFIFQYYREEENGRGNFPPRFSGLQFPNYSSELNVNALELDDSALYLCASSSREGPQETQYFGPGTRLLVL.

The CDR3 loop is CASSVSGSSYEQYF. In DNA form, the CDR3 reads TGTGCCAGCAGCGTTAGCGGGAGTAGCTACGAGCAGTACTTC. The chain links TRBV7-8 to TRBJ2-7; 9 nucleotides match TRBD2. The CDR3 is 14 amino acids. V trimming: 5 bases; J trimming: 3 bases; junction bases outside the gene matches: 5. The V gene's germline CDR1 is SGHVS and CDR2 FQNEAQ.

The V gene is TRBV29-1, the J gene TRBJ1-2, with D possibly TRBD1 on 6 matching bases. CDR3 size: 12 residues. V was cut by 6 bases and J by 6 bases, with 14 bases left in between. CDR1 and CDR2 (germline): SQVTM, ANQGSEA. CDR3: CSVANKGDGYTF. As DNA, the CDR3 is TGCAGCGTCGCAAATAAGGGGGATGGCTACACCTTC.

The chain has TRBV30 and TRBJ2-2; 8 positions match TRBD2. Germline CDR1 and CDR2: GTSNPN and SVGIG (reference sequence). The CDR3 consists of 15 residues. The V gene end was trimmed by 0 bases and the J gene end by 6 bases; junction bases not matched to a gene: 6. CDR3 region: CAWSVQRELPGELFF. The CDR3 DNA is TGTGCCTGGAGTGTTCAGCGGGAGTTGCCCGGGGAGCTGTTTTTT.

The chain joins TRBV6-6 to TRBJ2-5; no reliable D call. Trimming removed 6 bases from V and 5 bases from J, with 10 bases in between. The germline V gene encodes CDR1 MNHNY and CDR2 SVGAGI (reference sequence). This CDR3 spans 12 amino acids. In DNA form, the CDR3 reads TGTGCCAGCAGGAGGCCCGGGGAGACCCAGTACTTC. It is translated as CASRRPGETQYF.

In this sample, this clone turned up once. This sequence joins TRBV9 and TRBJ2-5, with D possibly being TRBD1 or TRBD2 (5 bases each). Germline V CDR1 and CDR2: SGDLS, YYNGEE. V dropped 4 bases and J dropped 0 bases, with 10 bases sitting between them. CDR3 length: 14 amino acids. The CDR3 sequence is CASSLEGNQETQYF. The CDR3 coding sequence is TGTGCCAGCAGCCTAGAGGGGAACCAAGAGACCCAGTACTTC.

The rearrangement links TRBV7-9 to TRBJ2-1, with 11 bases lining up with TRBD2. The trim removed 1 base at V and 8 bases at J, leaving 7 bases unmatched. Looked up from germline, CDR1 is SEHNR and CDR2 is FQNEAQ (reference sequence). The CDR3 spans 16 residues. The CDR3: CASSLVGLAGGHEQFF. In DNA form, the CDR3 reads TGTGCCAGCAGCTTAGTCGGTCTAGCGGGAGGCCATGAGCAGTTCTTC. Using reference TRBV7-9 and TRBJ2-1 for the parts outside the CDR3, the full variable domain is DTGVSQNPRHKITKRGQNVTFRCDPISEHNRLYWYRQTLGQGPEFLTYFQNEAQLEKSRLLSDRFSAERPKGSFSTLEIQRTEQGDSAMYLCASSLVGLAGGHEQFFGPGTRLTVL.

This sequence joins TRBV4-2 and TRBJ2-3; no clear D. Deletions cut 4 bases from V and 6 bases from J, with 14 bases between. The CDR3 loop spans 14 amino acids. Germline V gives CDR1 LGHNA, CDR2 YNFKEQ. The CDR3 DNA follows: TGTGCCAGCAGCCCCAGTTCACCCCAGGATACGCAGTATTTT. As protein: CASSPSSPQDTQYF.

This chain connects TRBV5-5 to TRBJ1-3, with TRBD1 matching over 11 bases. This CDR3 comprises 16 residues. Trimming cost V 4 bases and J 4 bases; bases outside gene matches: 7. CDR1 and CDR2 from the germline V gene are SGHKS and YYEKEE (reference sequence). CDR3 sequence (DNA): TGTGCCAGCAGCATGCGGGACAGGGGGTCCGGAAACACCATATATTTT. It specifies CASSMRDRGSGNTIYF.

A single count supports this clone. The V call is TRBV11-3, the J call TRBJ2-2, with 11 bases matching TRBD1. V lost 4 bases and J lost 6; bases outside the gene matches: 4. Germline V lookup: CDR1 SGHNT, CDR2 YENEEA. The CDR3 extends over 15 amino acids. The CDR3 coding sequence is TGTGCCAGCAGCTCCCTGGGACAGGGGGCCGGGGAGCTGTTTTTT. This sequence encodes CASSSLGQGAGELFF.

The V call is TRBV27, the J call TRBJ2-7; no clear D. The germline V gene encodes CDR1 MNHEY and CDR2 SMNVEV (reference sequence). The CDR3 is made up of 13 amino acids. With 3 bases removed from V and 2 bases from J, the gap between germline ends came to 8 bases. The CDR3 spells CASSFIPAYEQYF. The CDR3 DNA sequence: TGTGCCAGCAGTTTTATACCGGCCTACGAGCAGTACTTC.

V is TRBV9 and J is TRBJ2-1; TRBD1 matches 12 bases. The V and J ends lost 4 bases and 6 bases, in that order; junction bases with no gene match: 8. The CDR3 totals 16 residues. Germline V lookup: CDR1 SGDLS, CDR2 YYNGEE. The CDR3 nucleotides read TGTGCCAGCAGCCTAAGGGGACAGGGGGCTTTCAATGAGCAGTTCTTC. The encoded protein is CASSLRGQGAFNEQFF.

The chain employs TRBV11-3 and TRBJ2-7; 10 nucleotides agree with TRBD2. Losses at the gene ends were 4 bases for V and 2 bases for J; bases not matched to a gene: 11. The CDR3 sequence is 17 residues long. The germline CDR1 and CDR2 sequences are SGHNT and YENEEA. The CDR3 nucleotides are TGTGCCAGCAGCTGGGCCCCCAGGACTAGCGGTACCTACGAGCAGTACTTC. Translated: CASSWAPRTSGTYEQYF.

The V and J genes are TRBV6-5 and TRBJ2-3; 13 bases align to TRBD2. Trimming removed 6 bases from V and 7 bases from J; junction bases left unmatched: 4. CDR1 and CDR2 (germline): MNHEY, SVGAGI. This CDR3 has 14 residues. This CDR3 reads CASRGLAGEYTQYF. In DNA, the CDR3 is TGTGCCAGCAGAGGACTAGCGGGAGAGTATACGCAGTATTTT.

The gene calls are TRBV30 and TRBJ2-3; D gene uncertain. From germline, CDR1 is GTSNPN and CDR2 SVGIG (reference sequence). The V end lost 2 bases, the J end lost 7 bases, and 7 bases lay between the germline ends. The CDR3 runs 11 residues. CDR3 bases: TGTGCCTGGAGTTCGAGCAATACGCAGTATTTT. Its translation: CAWSSSNTQYF.